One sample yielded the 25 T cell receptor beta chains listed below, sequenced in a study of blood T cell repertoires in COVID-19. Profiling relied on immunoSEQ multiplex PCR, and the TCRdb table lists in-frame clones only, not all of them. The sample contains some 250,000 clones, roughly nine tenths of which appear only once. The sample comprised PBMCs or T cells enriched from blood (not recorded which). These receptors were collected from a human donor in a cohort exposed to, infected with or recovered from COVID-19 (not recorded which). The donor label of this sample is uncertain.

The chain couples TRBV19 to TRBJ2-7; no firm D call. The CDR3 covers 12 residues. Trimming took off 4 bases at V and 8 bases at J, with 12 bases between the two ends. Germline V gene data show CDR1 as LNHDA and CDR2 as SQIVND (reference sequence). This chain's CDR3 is CASSTSGSQQYF. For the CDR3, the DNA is TGTGCCAGTAGTACCTCAGGATCCCAGCAGTACTTC.

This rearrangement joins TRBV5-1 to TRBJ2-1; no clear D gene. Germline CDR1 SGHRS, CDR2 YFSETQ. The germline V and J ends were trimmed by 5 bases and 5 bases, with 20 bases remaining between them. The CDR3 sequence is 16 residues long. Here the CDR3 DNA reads TGCGCCAGCAGACGCGCCCCATTATCGCGCGACAATGAGCAGTTCTTC. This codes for CASRRAPLSRDNEQFF.

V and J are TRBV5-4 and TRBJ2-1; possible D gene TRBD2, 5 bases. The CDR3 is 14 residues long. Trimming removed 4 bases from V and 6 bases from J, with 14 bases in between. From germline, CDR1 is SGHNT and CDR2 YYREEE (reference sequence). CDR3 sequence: CASSGLEGSNEQFF. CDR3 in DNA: TGTGCCAGCAGCGGGCTTGAAGGGAGCAATGAGCAGTTCTTC.

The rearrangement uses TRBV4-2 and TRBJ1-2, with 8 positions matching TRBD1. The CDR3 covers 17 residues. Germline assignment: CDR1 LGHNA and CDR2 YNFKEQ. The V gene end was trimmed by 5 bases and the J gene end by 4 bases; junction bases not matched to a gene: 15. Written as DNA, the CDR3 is TGTGCCAGCAGCTCCCGAACGACAGGGGCGCGGGGCTATGGCTACACCTTC. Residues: CASSSRTTGARGYGYTF.

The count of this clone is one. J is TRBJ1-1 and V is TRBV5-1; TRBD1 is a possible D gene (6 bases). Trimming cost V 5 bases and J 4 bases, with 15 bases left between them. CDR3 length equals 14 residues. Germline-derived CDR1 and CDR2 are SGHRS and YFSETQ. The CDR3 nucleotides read TGCGCCAGCAGACCCAACACAGGGCCCACTGAAGCTTTCTTT. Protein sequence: CASRPNTGPTEAFF. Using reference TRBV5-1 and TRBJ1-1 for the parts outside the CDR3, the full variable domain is KAGVTQTPRYLIKTRGQQVTLSCSPISGHRSVSWYQQTPGQGLQFLFEYFSETQRNKGNFPGRFSGRQFSNSRSEMNVSTLELGDSALYLCASRPNTGPTEAFFGQGTRLTVV.

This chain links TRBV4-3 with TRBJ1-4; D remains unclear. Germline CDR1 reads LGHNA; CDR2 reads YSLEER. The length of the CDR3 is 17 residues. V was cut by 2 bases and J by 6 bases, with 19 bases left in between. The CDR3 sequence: CASSQLNRAGRDEKLFF. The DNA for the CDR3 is TGCGCCAGCAGCCAACTAAATCGGGCGGGAAGGGATGAAAAACTGTTTTTT.

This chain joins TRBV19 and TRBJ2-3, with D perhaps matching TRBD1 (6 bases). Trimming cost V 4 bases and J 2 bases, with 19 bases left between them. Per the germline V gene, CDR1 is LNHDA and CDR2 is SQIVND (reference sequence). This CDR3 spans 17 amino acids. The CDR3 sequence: CASSTGPGQLFTDTQYF. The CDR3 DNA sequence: TGTGCCAGTAGTACCGGACCGGGACAACTATTCACAGATACGCAGTATTTT.

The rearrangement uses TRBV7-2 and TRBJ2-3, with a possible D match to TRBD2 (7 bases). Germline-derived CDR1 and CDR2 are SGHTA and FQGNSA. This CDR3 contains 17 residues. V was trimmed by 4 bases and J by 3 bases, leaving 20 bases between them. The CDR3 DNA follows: TGTGCCAGCAGCTCCTCTCGGGGGGCGGTTGGGACAGATACGCAGTATTTT. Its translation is CASSSSRGAVGTDTQYF. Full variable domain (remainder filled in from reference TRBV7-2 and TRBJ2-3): GAGVSQSPSNKVTEKGKDVELRCDPISGHTALYWYRQSLGQGLEFLIYFQGNSAPDKSGLPSDRFSAERTGGSVSTLTIQRTQQEDSAVYLCASSSSRGAVGTDTQYFGPGTRLTVL.

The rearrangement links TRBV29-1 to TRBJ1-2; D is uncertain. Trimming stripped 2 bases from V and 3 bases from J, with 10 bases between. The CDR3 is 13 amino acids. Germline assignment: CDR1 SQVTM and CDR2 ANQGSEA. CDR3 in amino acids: CSVESVSYYGYTF. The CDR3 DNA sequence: TGCAGCGTTGAATCCGTCAGTTACTATGGCTACACCTTC.

CDR3 in DNA: TGCGCCAGCAGCCTGACAGGTCTTTCCTACGAGCAGTACTTC. Translating it yields CASSLTGLSYEQYF. This rearrangement joins TRBV4-1 to TRBJ2-7, with D possibly being TRBD1 (6 bases). Germline V lookup: CDR1 MGHRA, CDR2 YSYEKL. The length of the CDR3 is 14 residues. Between the trimmed V and J ends, which lost 4 bases and 1 base, there was a span of 11 bases.

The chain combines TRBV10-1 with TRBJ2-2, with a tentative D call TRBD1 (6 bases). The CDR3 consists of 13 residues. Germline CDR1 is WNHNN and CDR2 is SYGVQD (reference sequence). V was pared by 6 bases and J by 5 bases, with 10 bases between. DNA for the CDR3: TGCGCCAGCAGCACCCAGGGGACCGGGGAGCTGTTTTTT. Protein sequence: CASSTQGTGELFF.

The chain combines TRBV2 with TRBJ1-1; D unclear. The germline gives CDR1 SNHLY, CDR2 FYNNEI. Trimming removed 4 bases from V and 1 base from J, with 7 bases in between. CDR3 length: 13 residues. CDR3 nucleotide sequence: TGTGCCAGCAGTGTTACAGAGAACACTGAAGCTTTCTTT. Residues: CASSVTENTEAFF.

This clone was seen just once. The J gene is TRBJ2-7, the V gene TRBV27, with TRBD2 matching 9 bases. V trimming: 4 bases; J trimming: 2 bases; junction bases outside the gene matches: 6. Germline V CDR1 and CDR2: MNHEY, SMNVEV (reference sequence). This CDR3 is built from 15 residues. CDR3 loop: CASSSPLAGPYEQYF. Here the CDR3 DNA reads TGTGCCAGCAGTTCACCCCTAGCGGGGCCCTACGAGCAGTACTTC.

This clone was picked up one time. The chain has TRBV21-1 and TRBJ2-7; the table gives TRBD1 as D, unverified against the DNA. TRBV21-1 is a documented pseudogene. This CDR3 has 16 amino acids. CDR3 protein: CASAGCDGRVGYEQYF. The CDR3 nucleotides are TGTGCCAGCGCCGGGTGCGACGGCAGGGTAGGATACGAGCAGTACTTC.

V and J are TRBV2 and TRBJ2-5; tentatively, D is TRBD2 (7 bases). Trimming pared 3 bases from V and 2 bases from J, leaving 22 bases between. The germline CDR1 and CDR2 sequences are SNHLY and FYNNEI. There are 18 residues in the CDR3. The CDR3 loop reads CASSDLGGGNLYQETQYF. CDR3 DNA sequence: TGTGCCAGCAGTGACCTAGGGGGGGGGAACCTTTATCAAGAGACCCAGTACTTC.

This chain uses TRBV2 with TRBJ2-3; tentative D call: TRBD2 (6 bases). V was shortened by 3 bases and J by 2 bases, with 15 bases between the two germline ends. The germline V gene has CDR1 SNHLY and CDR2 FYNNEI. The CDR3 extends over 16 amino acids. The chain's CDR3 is CASSDGGALATDTQYF. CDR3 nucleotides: TGTGCCAGCAGTGACGGCGGGGCGCTTGCCACAGATACGCAGTATTTT.

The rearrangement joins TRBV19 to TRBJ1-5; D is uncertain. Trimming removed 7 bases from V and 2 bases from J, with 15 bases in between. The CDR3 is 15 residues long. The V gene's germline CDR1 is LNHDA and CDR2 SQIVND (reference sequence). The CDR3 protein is CASIGIGGGNQPQHF. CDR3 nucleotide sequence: TGTGCCAGTATAGGGATCGGAGGCGGCAATCAGCCCCAGCATTTT. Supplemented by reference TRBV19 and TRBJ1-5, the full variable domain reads DGGITQSPKYLFRKEGQNVTLSCEQNLNHDAMYWYRQDPGQGLRLIYYSQIVNDFQKGDIAEGYSVSREKKESFPLTVTSAQKNPTAFYLCASIGIGGGNQPQHFGDGTRLSIL.

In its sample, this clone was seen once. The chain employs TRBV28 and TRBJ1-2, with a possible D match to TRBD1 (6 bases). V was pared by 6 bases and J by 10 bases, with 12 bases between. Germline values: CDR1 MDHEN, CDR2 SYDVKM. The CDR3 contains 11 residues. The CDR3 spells CASRGAPPYTF. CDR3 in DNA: TGTGCCAGCAGGGGGGCCCCCCCCTACACCTTC.

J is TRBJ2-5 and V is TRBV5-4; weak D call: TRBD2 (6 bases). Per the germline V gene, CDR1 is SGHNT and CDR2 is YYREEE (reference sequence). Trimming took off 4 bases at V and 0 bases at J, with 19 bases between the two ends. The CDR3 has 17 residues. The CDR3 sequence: CASSALRERAHQETQYF. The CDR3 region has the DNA TGTGCCAGCAGCGCCCTAAGGGAGCGGGCACACCAAGAGACCCAGTACTTC.

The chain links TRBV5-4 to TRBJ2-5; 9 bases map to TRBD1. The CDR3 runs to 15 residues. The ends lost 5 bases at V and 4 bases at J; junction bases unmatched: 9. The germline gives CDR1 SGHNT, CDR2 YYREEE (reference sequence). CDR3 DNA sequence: TGTGCCAGCAGGCTGGACAGGGGTAAAGGAGAGACCCAGTACTTC. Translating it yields CASRLDRGKGETQYF.

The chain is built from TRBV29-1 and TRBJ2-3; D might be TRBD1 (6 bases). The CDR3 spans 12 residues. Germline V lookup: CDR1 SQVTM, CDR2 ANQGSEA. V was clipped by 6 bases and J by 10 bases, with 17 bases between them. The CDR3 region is CSVAIQGSAQYF. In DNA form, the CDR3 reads TGCAGCGTGGCCATACAGGGCTCCGCGCAGTATTTT.

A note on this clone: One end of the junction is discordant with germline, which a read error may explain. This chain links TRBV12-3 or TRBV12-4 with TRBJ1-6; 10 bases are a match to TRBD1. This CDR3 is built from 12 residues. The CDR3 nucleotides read TGTGCCAGCAGGTCCGGGACAGGGGTCGACTACTTT. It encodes CASRSGTGVDYF.

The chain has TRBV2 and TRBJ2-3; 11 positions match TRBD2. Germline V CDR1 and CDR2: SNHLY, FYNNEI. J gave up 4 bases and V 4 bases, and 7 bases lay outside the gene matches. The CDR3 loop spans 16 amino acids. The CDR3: CASSVSLAGGSDTQYF. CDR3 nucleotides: TGTGCCAGCAGTGTGAGTCTAGCGGGGGGCTCAGATACGCAGTATTTT.

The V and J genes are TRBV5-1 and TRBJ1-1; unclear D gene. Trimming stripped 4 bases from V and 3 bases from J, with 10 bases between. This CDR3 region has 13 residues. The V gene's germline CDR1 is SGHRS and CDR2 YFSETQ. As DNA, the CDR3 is TGCGCCAGCAGCCCCAGCGGGGACACTGAAGCTTTCTTT. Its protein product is CASSPSGDTEAFF.

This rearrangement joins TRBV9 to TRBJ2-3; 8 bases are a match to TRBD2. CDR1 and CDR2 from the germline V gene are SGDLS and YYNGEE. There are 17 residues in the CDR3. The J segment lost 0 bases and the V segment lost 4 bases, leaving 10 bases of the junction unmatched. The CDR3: CASSPRGAGGSTDTQYF. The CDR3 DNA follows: TGTGCCAGCAGCCCCCGCGGGGCGGGGGGTAGCACAGATACGCAGTATTTT.